These 5 T cell receptor beta chains share one sample of origin, sequenced in a study of T-cell reconstitution after alpha-beta-depleted transplantation in children. Preparing the TCRbeta library involved the use of unique molecular identifiers. TCRdb reprocessed the PCR reads via MiXCR and lists one record per CDR3 protein. The sample carries around 960,000 distinct CDR3 sequences, under 30% recorded once. The source material was PBMCs, mostly from graft donor cells, sampled 360 days after TCRalphabeta/CD19-depleted stem cell transplant. The receptor set was obtained from a boy younger than two who had a stem cell transplant for SCID, so the T cells may come from the graft donor.

There are many counts of this clonotype. This rearrangement joins TRBV6-5 to TRBJ2-7, with a possible D match to TRBD1 (5 bases). With 2 bases removed from V and 5 bases from J, the gap between germline ends came to 13 bases. Germline CDR1 reads MNHEY; CDR2 reads SVGAGI. The CDR3 consists of 14 residues. This CDR3 is CASSYGQGTNEQYF. Here the CDR3 DNA reads TGTGCCAGCAGTTACGGGCAGGGAACCAACGAGCAGTACTTC.

This chain links TRBV5-1 with TRBJ1-3, with D perhaps matching TRBD1 (5 bases). V lost 4 bases and J 4 bases, leaving 12 bases between the germline ends. The CDR3 is made up of 14 amino acids. Germline V gene data show CDR1 as SGHRS and CDR2 as YFSETQ. CDR3 sequence reads: CASSLNRDGNTIYF. The CDR3 region has the DNA TGCGCCAGCAGCCTTAACCGGGACGGAAACACCATATATTTT.

V is TRBV5-1 and J is TRBJ2-3; a weak D match, TRBD1 (6 bases). V was trimmed by 4 bases and J by 0 bases, leaving 12 bases between them. Germline CDR1 reads SGHRS; CDR2 reads YFSETQ. This CDR3 region has 15 residues. The CDR3 loop is CASSRTASSTDTQYF. The CDR3 DNA sequence: TGCGCCAGCAGCAGGACAGCTTCTAGCACAGATACGCAGTATTTT.

This clonotype was recorded a few times. V is TRBV18 and J is TRBJ2-2; a weak D match, TRBD1 (6 bases). Germline V CDR1 and CDR2: KGHSH, LQKENI. The CDR3 is 15 amino acids. V was trimmed by 6 bases and J by 3 bases, leaving 14 bases between them. CDR3 residues: CASSPETGYTGELFF. CDR3 bases: TGTGCCAGCTCGCCCGAGACAGGCTACACCGGGGAGCTGTTTTTT.

The chain links TRBV29-1 to TRBJ1-1, with TRBD1 matching 8 bases. Germline CDR1 SQVTM, CDR2 ANQGSEA. V shed 1 base, J shed 3 bases, and the junction held 4 bases outside the gene matches. The CDR3 spans 14 residues. The CDR3 nucleotides read TGCAGCGTTGAAGGGGGACAGGCCCACACTGAAGCTTTCTTT. This codes for CSVEGGQAHTEAFF.